Below, 9 T cell receptor beta chains from the same sample are listed, as sequenced in a study of blood T cells in healthy people across ages. PCR was performed a second time for 7 to 11 cycles using a sample-barcoded 5' primer and a J-beta primer mix. TCRdb ran MiXCR on the 5' RACE reads and lists one entry per CDR3 protein. Among 910,000 or so distinct CDR3 sequences listed, roughly 51% were seen once. Sequencing was performed on blood. The receptors were gathered from a woman aged 60-75 years in good health.

The table lists this clonotype with a few counts. The rearrangement uses TRBV3-1 and TRBJ2-5, with D perhaps matching TRBD2 (5 bases). The V end lost 2 bases, the J end lost 5 bases, and 15 bases lay between the germline ends. The CDR3 length is 15 residues. Germline assignment: CDR1 LGHDT and CDR2 YNNKEL (reference sequence). As DNA, the CDR3 is TGTGCCAGCAGCCAATTTCCGCTGGAGGAGGAGACCCAGTACTTC. Translating it yields CASSQFPLEEETQYF.

The genes are TRBV12-3 or TRBV12-4 and TRBJ2-7; TRBD2 matches 8 bases. CDR3 size: 14 residues. V lost 6 bases and J lost 6; bases outside the gene matches: 10. The CDR3 loop reads CASRTSGSGGEQYF. DNA of the CDR3: TGTGCCAGCAGGACGAGCGGGAGTGGAGGCGAGCAGTACTTC.

This clonotype was detected ten times or more. The rearrangement joins TRBV27 to TRBJ2-7; D is unresolved. In germline, CDR1 is MNHEY, CDR2 SMNVEV (reference sequence). The CDR3 is 12 residues long. Trimming left V 2 bases short and J 7 bases short, with 9 bases between. As DNA, the CDR3 is TGTGCCAGCAGTTTAATCGCCGGGGAGCAGTACTTC. Amino acid sequence: CASSLIAGEQYF.

The V call is TRBV6-2 or TRBV6-3, the J call TRBJ2-1; D gene ambiguous. The germline gives CDR1 MNHEY, CDR2 SVGEGT. The V end was cut by 6 bases, the J end by 0 bases, with 12 bases between. The CDR3 has 15 amino acids. CDR3 bases: TGTGCCAGCAGACCTCAGCGCAGCTCCTACAATGAGCAGTTCTTC. Encoded protein: CASRPQRSSYNEQFF.

V and J are TRBV5-6 and TRBJ2-1; 7 bases fit TRBD1. CDR1 and CDR2 (germline): SGHDT, YYEEEE. V was pared by 6 bases and J by 9 bases, with 6 bases of the junction left unmatched. The CDR3 is 12 residues long. The chain's CDR3 is CASNYRDSEQFF. The CDR3 DNA reads as TGTGCCAGCAACTACCGGGACAGTGAGCAGTTCTTC.

The rearrangement joins TRBV12-3 or TRBV12-4 to TRBJ1-2; a possible D gene is TRBD1 (5 bases). This CDR3 spans 13 amino acids. V lost 8 bases to trimming and J lost 3 bases, with 13 bases between them. The CDR3 nucleotides read TGTGCCAGCGGCCGGGACGGTTACTATGGCTACACCTTC. Translating it yields CASGRDGYYGYTF.

The V gene is TRBV27, the J gene TRBJ1-5; D gene uncertain. This CDR3 comprises 15 residues. Between the trimmed V and J ends, which lost 2 bases and 0 bases, there was a span of 8 bases. Per the germline V gene, CDR1 is MNHEY and CDR2 is SMNVEV (reference sequence). The CDR3 DNA reads TGTGCCAGCAGTTTAAGAGGGCTTAGCAATCAGCCCCAGCATTTT. This gives the protein CASSLRGLSNQPQHF.

The rearrangement uses TRBV20-1 and TRBJ2-3; D might be TRBD1 (6 bases). V lost 6 bases and J lost 0, with 16 bases in between. Looked up from germline, CDR1 is DFQATT and CDR2 is SNEGSKA (reference sequence). This CDR3 is 15 amino acids long. The CDR3 DNA sequence: TGCAGTGCCGCTCCGGGACACTATAGCACAGATACGCAGTATTTT. It specifies CSAAPGHYSTDTQYF.

Details on this clonotype: This may be a read error: a much more frequent sequence differs by one nucleotide. The chain combines TRBV3-1 with TRBJ1-2; 8 nucleotides line up with TRBD1. Germline V CDR1 and CDR2: LGHDT, YNNKEL (reference sequence). The CDR3 length is 14 residues. V lost 1 base, J lost 3 bases, and 1 base stayed unmatched. CDR3 in DNA: TGTGCCAGCAGCCAAGCGACAGGGGACTATGGCTACACCTTC. Translating gives CASSQATGDYGYTF.